The following is a T cell receptor beta chain sequence with its context. Both 60 Vbeta primers and 13 Jbeta primers went into the PCR. Sequencing used immunoSEQ multiplex PCR; TCRdb keeps in-frame clones, though not all of them. The table lists about 140,000 clones, over 75% of them singletons, with 2.4% in the top ten. These data belong to a study of cytomegalovirus exposure and HLA in healthy donors. Looked up from germline, CDR1 is LNHDA and CDR2 is SQIVND (reference sequence). Trimming at V came to 3 bases and at J to 2 bases, leaving 0 bases not matched to a gene. The CDR3 is 14 amino acids. The sample consisted of PBMCs. The receptor was derived from a man between 45 and 60 years old in good health and CMV-seronegative. The genes are TRBV19 and TRBJ1-3, with TRBD1 matching 8 bases. The CDR3 reads CASSMTGAGNTIYF. The DNA for the CDR3 is TGTGCCAGTAGTATGACAGGGGCTGGAAACACCATATATTTT. Full variable domain (outside the CDR3, taken from reference TRBV19 and TRBJ1-3): DGGITQSPKYLFRKEGQNVTLSCEQNLNHDAMYWYRQDPGQGLRLIYYSQIVNDFQKGDIAEGYSVSREKKESFPLTVTSAQKNPTAFYLCASSMTGAGNTIYFGEGSWLTVV.